This T cell receptor (beta chain) was recorded in a study of shared clonotypes between healthy human individuals. Broader study findings: Even with large depth, rarefaction showed that sorted-subset sequencing was incomplete.

Regarding this clone: As yet, its antigen is unknown.

Execution of the assay was at deep level. Genomic DNA of every subset was divided equally among multiple immunoSEQ plates. Method: immunoSEQ multiplex PCR; TCRdb's copy keeps in-frame clones and lacks some. The sample contains roughly 2.5 million clones, over 85% of which appear only once. The CDR3 extends over 12 amino acids. Trimming pared 8 bases from V and 8 bases from J, leaving 15 bases between. Per germline, CDR1 LNHDA and CDR2 SQIVND (reference sequence). The specimen was naive CD4+ T cells sorted from blood. Subset meaning: CD45RA+ positively selected. The clonotype comes from a man aged 18 to 29 in good health. This chain connects TRBV19 to TRBJ1-2, with TRBD1 as a possible D gene (5 bases). CDR3 nucleotides: TGTGCCAGTCTCAACCAGGGAGAAGGCTACACCTTC. This gives the protein CASLNQGEGYTF.